The next 28 T cell receptor beta chains were all read from a single sample in a study of shared clonotypes between healthy human individuals (dated by TCRdb to the early 2020s). Library construction relied on the immunoSEQ multiplex PCR assay. In TCRdb, the immuneACCESS table is reduced to in-frame sequences with V and J assigned. These tables do not hold every clone; where another copy was compared, an unresolved V gene accounts for under half, and the others remain unexplained. For this sample the table gives some 2.4 million clones, of which 80% to 95% were detected only once. The top ten constitute 0.36% of the sample. Sequencing was done on a sample of naive CD4+ T cells from PBMCs. What the cell subset or site label conveys for this sample: CD45RA+ positively selected. Receptors originate from a man between 18 and 29 years old in good health. Some clones in this sample may be carry-over from other donors' samples.

V usage is TRBV30 and J usage is TRBJ1-2; a weak D match, TRBD1 (6 bases). CDR3 length: 16 amino acids. V lost 0 bases, J lost 2 bases, and 16 bases lay in between. The germline CDR1 and CDR2 sequences are GTSNPN and SVGIG (reference sequence). In DNA form, the CDR3 reads TGTGCCTGGAGTGTAATTGGGATTGGGGGCAACTATGGCTACACCTTC. Its translation is CAWSVIGIGGNYGYTF.

The chain joins TRBV18 to TRBJ1-5, with D tentatively TRBD1 (5 bases). Per germline, CDR1 KGHSH and CDR2 LQKENI. V lost 2 bases, J lost 3 bases, and 11 bases lay in between. This CDR3 spans 15 amino acids. The CDR3 DNA reads as TGTGCCAGCTCACCATCCCCAGGGAACAATCAGCCCCAGCATTTT. Translated, it gives CASSPSPGNNQPQHF.

The V gene is TRBV28, the J gene TRBJ2-5; unclear D gene. Germline CDR1 reads MDHEN; CDR2 reads SYDVKM. V was shortened by 7 bases and J by 0 bases, with 6 bases between the two germline ends. CDR3 length: 12 residues. CDR3 nucleotides: TGTGCCAGCAAGGCTGACCAAGAGACCCAGTACTTC. Translated, it gives CASKADQETQYF.

The rearrangement links TRBV7-2 to TRBJ2-2; TRBD2 might be the D (6 bases). The length of the CDR3 is 17 residues. Trimming left V 2 bases short and J 2 bases short, with 15 bases between. The germline gives CDR1 SGHTA, CDR2 FQGNSA. The CDR3 DNA reads TGTGCCAGCAGCTTATCTCCGGGAGCGGCAAACACCGGGGAGCTGTTTTTT. Its protein is CASSLSPGAANTGELFF.

The chain recombines TRBV6-5 with TRBJ1-3; tentatively, D is TRBD1 (5 bases). This CDR3 has 15 residues. V lost 5 bases and J 0 bases, leaving 11 bases between the germline ends. The germline V gene has CDR1 MNHEY and CDR2 SVGAGI. CDR3 residues: CASSRQPNSGNTIYF. The CDR3 DNA is TGTGCCAGCAGTAGACAGCCTAACTCTGGAAACACCATATATTTT.

The rearrangement uses TRBV6-1 and TRBJ1-1; D may be TRBD1 (5 bases). Germline V CDR1 and CDR2: MNHNS, SASEGT. The CDR3 has 12 residues. V dropped 3 bases and J dropped 6 bases, with 8 bases sitting between them. The CDR3 nucleotides are TGTGCCAGCAGTGAGGACATAGCTGAAGCTTTCTTT. It yields the protein CASSEDIAEAFF.

V usage is TRBV28 and J usage is TRBJ2-7, with 9 bases that match TRBD2. The CDR3 extends over 16 amino acids. V was clipped by 6 bases and J by 3 bases; unmatched bases: 12. Germline-derived CDR1 and CDR2 are MDHEN and SYDVKM. CDR3 sequence: CASRSSGASHLYEQYF. CDR3 nucleotides: TGTGCCAGCAGGTCTAGCGGGGCAAGTCACCTCTACGAGCAGTACTTC.

The chain couples TRBV9 to TRBJ1-2; no firm D call. Germline CDR1 and CDR2: SGDLS and YYNGEE. Trimming took 0 bases from V and 2 from J, leaving 11 bases between them. The CDR3 sequence is 15 residues long. For the CDR3, the DNA is TGTGCCAGCAGCGTAGTGGCGGAGACAAACTATGGCTACACCTTC. Protein: CASSVVAETNYGYTF.

J is TRBJ1-2 and V is TRBV6-5, with D possibly TRBD1 on 6 matching bases. V dropped 2 bases and J dropped 8 bases, with 15 bases sitting between them. CDR3 length: 14 amino acids. CDR1 and CDR2 (germline): MNHEY, SVGAGI. CDR3 residues: CASSYGDTSGGYTF. Written as DNA, the CDR3 is TGTGCCAGCAGTTACGGGGACACTTCGGGCGGCTACACCTTC.

The V call is TRBV13, the J call TRBJ2-7, with 10 bases matching TRBD1. The CDR3 is 16 residues long. Germline loops: CDR1 PRHDT, CDR2 FYEKMQ (reference sequence). After removal of 5 bases from V and 6 bases from J, the junction contained 13 bases not matched to a gene. The chain's CDR3 is CASSPPSSTGGFEQYF. The DNA of the CDR3 is TGTGCCAGCAGCCCCCCGAGTTCGACAGGGGGCTTCGAGCAGTACTTC. The whole variable domain, filled in from reference TRBV13 and TRBJ2-7, reads AAGVIQSPRHLIKEKRETATLKCYPIPRHDTVYWYQQGPGQDPQFLISFYEKMQSDKGSIPDRFSAQQFSDYHSELNMSSLELGDSALYFCASSPPSSTGGFEQYFGPGTRLTVT.

The chain carries TRBV5-8 and TRBJ1-1; 7 bases fit TRBD1. Germline V gives CDR1 SGHTS, CDR2 YDEGEE. This CDR3 spans 13 amino acids. After removal of 4 bases from V and 4 bases from J, the junction contained 4 bases not matched to a gene. CDR3 DNA sequence: TGTGCCAGCAGCCGCGACAGGGTCACTGAAGCTTTCTTT. This gives the protein CASSRDRVTEAFF.

The gene calls are TRBV19 and TRBJ2-7; D is ambiguous. The V and J ends lost 5 bases and 0 bases respectively, with 20 bases between them. CDR3 length: 17 residues. From germline, CDR1 is LNHDA and CDR2 SQIVND (reference sequence). CDR3 residues: CASSSLAAMPFSYEQYF. The CDR3 nucleotides read TGTGCCAGTAGTTCCCTGGCAGCCATGCCATTCTCCTACGAGCAGTACTTC.

The gene calls are TRBV28 and TRBJ1-1, with 7 bases that match TRBD1. The CDR3 totals 16 residues. The V gene's germline CDR1 is MDHEN and CDR2 SYDVKM. V dropped 3 bases and J dropped 4; count of bases not matched to a gene: 11. CDR3: CASSFRPGRGVTEAFF. CDR3 bases: TGTGCCAGCAGTTTTCGCCCGGGCAGGGGGGTCACTGAAGCTTTCTTT.

The chain is built from TRBV28 and TRBJ1-5; no reliable D call. CDR3 size: 16 residues. V lost 3 bases to trimming and J lost 2 bases, with 14 bases between them. The germline V gene encodes CDR1 MDHEN and CDR2 SYDVKM. CDR3 amino acids: CASSLKGRRGNQPQHF. CDR3 DNA sequence: TGTGCCAGCAGTTTGAAGGGCAGGAGAGGCAATCAGCCCCAGCATTTT. Supplemented by reference TRBV28 and TRBJ1-5, the full variable domain reads DVKVTQSSRYLVKRTGEKVFLECVQDMDHENMFWYRQDPGLGLRLIYFSYDVKMKEKGDIPEGYSVSREKKERFSLILESASTNQTSMYLCASSLKGRRGNQPQHFGDGTRLSIL.

The V and J genes are TRBV7-3 and TRBJ2-2; 8 bases fit TRBD2. V shed 5 bases, J shed 3 bases, and the junction held 5 bases outside the gene matches. CDR3 length: 15 residues. The germline V gene has CDR1 SGHTA and CDR2 FQGTGA. CDR3 coding DNA: TGTGCCAGCAGCCTTAGCGGGACACACACCGGGGAGCTGTTTTTT. Protein product: CASSLSGTHTGELFF.

The chain uses TRBV18 and TRBJ2-7; TRBD2 aligns across 8 bases. Germline V gene sequence: CDR1 KGHSH, CDR2 LQKENI. Trimming took 3 bases from V and 2 from J; bases not matched to a gene: 18. This CDR3 comprises 19 residues. CDR3 DNA: TGTGCCAGCTCACCTAAGAACCCCTTAGGTAATAGCGGGACCTACGAGCAGTACTTC. Residues: CASSPKNPLGNSGTYEQYF.

In nucleotides, the CDR3 is TGTGCCTGCCGACTAGCGGGGGTTGCCGAGCAGTACTTC. Translating it yields CACRLAGVAEQYF. V is TRBV30 and J is TRBJ2-7; 12 bases line up with TRBD2. CDR1 GTSNPN and CDR2 SVGIG come from the germline V gene (reference sequence). The J segment lost 6 bases and the V segment lost 6 bases, leaving 6 bases of the junction unmatched. This CDR3 is built from 13 residues.

The chain employs TRBV7-9 and TRBJ1-4; the D gene is possibly TRBD1 (5 bases). V lost 5 bases, J lost 5 bases, and 9 bases lay in between. The CDR3 length is 13 residues. Germline CDR1 and CDR2: SEHNR and FQNEAQ (reference sequence). CDR3 nucleotide sequence: TGTGCCAGCAGCGTTGGGGGAAATGAAAAACTGTTTTTT. Its translation is CASSVGGNEKLFF. The full variable domain, rest sourced from reference TRBV7-9 and TRBJ1-4, is DTGVSQNPRHKITKRGQNVTFRCDPISEHNRLYWYRQTLGQGPEFLTYFQNEAQLEKSRLLSDRFSAERPKGSFSTLEIQRTEQGDSAMYLCASSVGGNEKLFFGSGTQLSVL.

The chain combines TRBV28 with TRBJ2-1; 10 bases are shared with TRBD1. This CDR3 region has 14 residues. Germline loops: CDR1 MDHEN, CDR2 SYDVKM. Trimming took 6 bases from V and 7 from J; bases not matched to a gene: 6. The CDR3, as DNA: TGTGCCAGCAGAAAGACAGGGGGCCGGAATGAGCAGTTCTTC. Translating gives CASRKTGGRNEQFF.

The V call is TRBV11-2, the J call TRBJ2-2; 8 nucleotides match TRBD2. This CDR3 contains 17 residues. Trimming at V came to 4 bases and at J to 5 bases, leaving 12 bases not matched to a gene. Germline CDR1 and CDR2: SGHAT and FQNNGV. The CDR3 nucleotides read TGTGCCAGCAGCTCCATAGGGTGGGGACTAGGGACCGGGGAGCTGTTTTTT. The encoded protein is CASSSIGWGLGTGELFF.

This chain connects TRBV7-6 to TRBJ2-2; D not certain. Germline V gives CDR1 SGHVS, CDR2 FNYEAQ. Trimming cost V 6 bases and J 1 base, with 12 bases left between them. The CDR3 contains 15 residues. CDR3 amino acids: CASSRISLNTGELFF. CDR3 sequence (DNA): TGTGCCAGCAGTAGGATATCGCTGAACACCGGGGAGCTGTTTTTT. The full variable domain, completed using reference TRBV7-6 and TRBJ2-2, is GAGVSQSPRYKVTKRGQDVALRCDPISGHVSLYWYRQALGQGPEFLTYFNYEAQQDKSGLPNDRFSAERPEGSISTLTIQRTEQRDSAMYRCASSRISLNTGELFFGEGSRLTVL.

The chain links TRBV9 to TRBJ2-3; D unclear. The CDR3 loop spans 16 amino acids. CDR1 SGDLS and CDR2 YYNGEE come from the germline V gene. V gave up 0 bases and J gave up 4 bases, with 15 bases separating them. CDR3 coding DNA: TGTGCCAGCAGCGTAGGGCAGGCCCAGAGCGCAGATACGCAGTATTTT. Translating it yields CASSVGQAQSADTQYF.

V is TRBV27 and J is TRBJ2-7; weak D call: TRBD1 (6 bases). Germline assignment: CDR1 MNHEY and CDR2 SMNVEV (reference sequence). The CDR3 is 17 amino acids. V was pared by 0 bases and J by 0 bases, with 15 bases between. CDR3 region: CASSLSYWGQVSYEQYF. The CDR3 region has the DNA TGTGCCAGCAGTTTATCGTATTGGGGACAAGTCTCCTACGAGCAGTACTTC.

The CDR3 DNA sequence: TGTGCCAGCAGTAATCAAGCTAACTATGGCTACACCTTC. Amino acid sequence: CASSNQANYGYTF. This chain uses TRBV28 with TRBJ1-2; D is ambiguous. This CDR3 has 13 amino acids. CDR1 and CDR2 from the germline V gene are MDHEN and SYDVKM. Trimming left V 5 bases short and J 0 bases short, with 7 bases between.

The chain has TRBV6-1 and TRBJ1-5; D is undetermined. The V end was cut by 7 bases, the J end by 0 bases, with 10 bases between. Looked up from germline, CDR1 is MNHNS and CDR2 is SASEGT. The CDR3 totals 14 residues. The CDR3 spells CASTTDYSNQPQHF. As DNA, the CDR3 is TGTGCCAGCACTACCGACTATAGCAATCAGCCCCAGCATTTT.

This clone was seen a single time. V gene TRBV6-5 combines with J gene TRBJ1-1, with 7 bases aligning to TRBD1. Germline CDR1 is MNHEY and CDR2 is SVGAGI. CDR3 length equals 15 residues. The trim removed 2 bases at V and 4 bases at J, leaving 7 bases unmatched. CDR3 protein: CASSYQEQGFTEAFF. Written as DNA, the CDR3 is TGTGCCAGCAGTTACCAAGAACAGGGGTTCACTGAAGCTTTCTTT.

This CDR3 reads CAWSVSAEQYF. As DNA, the CDR3 is TGTGCCTGGAGTGTCTCTGCAGAGCAGTACTTC. The V and J genes are TRBV30 and TRBJ2-7; no definite D call. There are 11 residues in the CDR3. With 0 bases removed from V and 7 bases from J, the gap between germline ends came to 7 bases. Germline CDR1 GTSNPN, CDR2 SVGIG (reference sequence).

V is TRBV2 and J is TRBJ2-1; weak D call: TRBD1 (6 bases). This CDR3 has 11 amino acids. CDR1 and CDR2 from the germline V gene are SNHLY and FYNNEI. V dropped 4 bases and J dropped 11 bases, with 9 bases sitting between them. The CDR3 sequence: CASSVGGKQFF. The CDR3 DNA sequence: TGTGCCAGCAGTGTAGGGGGAAAGCAGTTCTTC.